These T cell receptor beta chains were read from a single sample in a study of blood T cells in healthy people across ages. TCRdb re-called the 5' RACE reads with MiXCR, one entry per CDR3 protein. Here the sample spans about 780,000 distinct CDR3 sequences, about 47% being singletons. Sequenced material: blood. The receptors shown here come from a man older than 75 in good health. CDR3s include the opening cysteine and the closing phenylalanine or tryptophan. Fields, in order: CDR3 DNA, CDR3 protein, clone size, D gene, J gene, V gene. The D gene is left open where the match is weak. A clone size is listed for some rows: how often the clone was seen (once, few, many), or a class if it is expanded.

cdr3_nt: TGTGCCACCAGTGATTTTGCCGGGGGCGGCCAAGAGACCCAGTACTTC; cdr3_aa: CATSDFAGGGQETQYF; clone_size: few; d_call: .; j_call: TRBJ2-5; v_call: TRBV24-1
cdr3_nt: TGCAGTCCGAAACGGACTAGTCAAGAGACCCAGTACTTC; cdr3_aa: CSPKRTSQETQYF; clone_size: .; d_call: TRBD2; j_call: TRBJ2-5; v_call: TRBV20-1
cdr3_nt: TGTGCCAGCAGCTTAGATCCCCCTTCACCCCTCCACTTT; cdr3_aa: CASSLDPPSPLHF; clone_size: .; d_call: .; j_call: TRBJ1-6; v_call: TRBV7-2
cdr3_nt: TGTGCCAGGTCCCTGGCGGGGGACCAAGAGACCCAGTACTTC; cdr3_aa: CARSLAGDQETQYF; clone_size: .; d_call: TRBD2; j_call: TRBJ2-5; v_call: TRBV2
cdr3_nt: TGTGCCAGCAGTGACCCGAGGGACAACCCACAGGGCGAGCAGTACTTC; cdr3_aa: CASSDPRDNPQGEQYF; clone_size: .; d_call: .; j_call: TRBJ2-7; v_call: TRBV2
cdr3_nt: TGTGCCGGCAGAGAGGGTGGGAATTCGGTTCAGCCCCAGCATTTT; cdr3_aa: CAGREGGNSVQPQHF; clone_size: .; d_call: .; j_call: TRBJ1-5; v_call: TRBV12-3/TRBV12-4
cdr3_nt: TGTGCTAGTACGGGACTAGCGGGAGCCGGAAGCTCCTACAATGAGCAGTACTTC; cdr3_aa: CASTGLAGAGSSYNEQYF; clone_size: many; d_call: TRBD2; j_call: TRBJ2-7; v_call: TRBV28
cdr3_nt: TGTGCCACCAGTCGGCTAGAGCTATCTGAGCAGTTCTTC; cdr3_aa: CATSRLELSEQFF; clone_size: .; d_call: .; j_call: TRBJ2-1; v_call: TRBV24-1
cdr3_nt: TGTGCCAGCAGTTCGACAGGGGGCTTCAATGTGTTCGGCTACACCTTC; cdr3_aa: CASSSTGGFNVFGYTF; clone_size: .; d_call: TRBD1; j_call: TRBJ1-2; v_call: TRBV27
cdr3_nt: TGCGCCAGCAGCCAAGTGGATCAGCGGGAGGCCGTCTACAATGAGCAGTTCTTC; cdr3_aa: CASSQVDQREAVYNEQFF; clone_size: few; d_call: TRBD2; j_call: TRBJ2-1; v_call: TRBV4-1
cdr3_nt: TGCAGCGTTGAAGGTCCCCCGGGGGAATCTAATGAAAAACTGTTTTTT; cdr3_aa: CSVEGPPGESNEKLFF; clone_size: .; d_call: .; j_call: TRBJ1-4; v_call: TRBV29-1
cdr3_nt: TGCAGTGTACAAGGACAGGGGGTCTGGGAGCAGTACTTC; cdr3_aa: CSVQGQGVWEQYF; clone_size: .; d_call: TRBD1; j_call: TRBJ2-7; v_call: TRBV20-1
cdr3_nt: TGTGCCAGCAGCCAAGCAGGGTTGGAGACTGAAGCTTTCTTT; cdr3_aa: CASSQAGLETEAFF; clone_size: .; d_call: .; j_call: TRBJ1-1; v_call: TRBV3-1
cdr3_nt: TGTGCCAGCAGCCAAGATACGCAGTATTTT; cdr3_aa: CASSQDTQYF; clone_size: few; d_call: .; j_call: TRBJ2-3; v_call: TRBV14
cdr3_nt: TGTGCCAGCAGCCAGGCGGGGGCTGGCACTGAAGCTTTCTTT; cdr3_aa: CASSQAGAGTEAFF; clone_size: .; d_call: .; j_call: TRBJ1-1; v_call: TRBV3-1
cdr3_nt: TGTGCCAGCACTGAAAGGGCCCTGGGTAGAGCCAAAAACATTCAGTACTTC; cdr3_aa: CASTERALGRAKNIQYF; clone_size: few; d_call: .; j_call: TRBJ2-4; v_call: TRBV6-1
cdr3_nt: TGCAGCGTTGTAAGTGAATTTGAAGCTTTCTTT; cdr3_aa: CSVVSEFEAFF; clone_size: once; d_call: .; j_call: TRBJ1-1; v_call: TRBV29-1
cdr3_nt: TGCGCCAGCAGCTTGGCCGCTAGCGTCGAGACCCAGTACTTC; cdr3_aa: CASSLAASVETQYF; clone_size: .; d_call: .; j_call: TRBJ2-5; v_call: TRBV5-1
cdr3_nt: TGCGCCAGCAGCTTGCTAGCTAACTACAATGAGCAGTTCTTC; cdr3_aa: CASSLLANYNEQFF; clone_size: .; d_call: .; j_call: TRBJ2-1; v_call: TRBV5-1
cdr3_nt: TGTGCCAGCAGCTATCGAGGGGTTAGCACAGATACGCAGTATTTT; cdr3_aa: CASSYRGVSTDTQYF; clone_size: .; d_call: .; j_call: TRBJ2-3; v_call: TRBV7-9
cdr3_nt: TGTGCCAGCAGCTCACACGGGGCAGGCTCCTACAATGAGCAGTTCTTC; cdr3_aa: CASSSHGAGSYNEQFF; clone_size: few; d_call: .; j_call: TRBJ2-1; v_call: TRBV7-2
cdr3_nt: TGTGCCTGGAGTGTTCTAGGAAGTGAGCAGTACTTC; cdr3_aa: CAWSVLGSEQYF; clone_size: .; d_call: .; j_call: TRBJ2-5; v_call: TRBV30
cdr3_nt: TGTGCCAGCAGCCCGCAGGGGATGACTGGGCAGTTCTTC; cdr3_aa: CASSPQGMTGQFF; clone_size: .; d_call: .; j_call: TRBJ2-1; v_call: TRBV7-9
cdr3_nt: TGTGCCAGCAGCGGGGGACAGCGGGACAGGGCTTACGAGCAGTACTTC; cdr3_aa: CASSGGQRDRAYEQYF; clone_size: .; d_call: TRBD1; j_call: TRBJ2-7; v_call: TRBV9
cdr3_nt: TGCGCCAGCAGCTCCCAGGGATATAATGAAAAACTGTTTTTT; cdr3_aa: CASSSQGYNEKLFF; clone_size: .; d_call: .; j_call: TRBJ1-4; v_call: TRBV5-1
cdr3_nt: TGCAGCGTTGAAGTGCGGGGGGGGACTAGCGGGAGGAGTGAGCAGTTCTTC; cdr3_aa: CSVEVRGGTSGRSEQFF; clone_size: .; d_call: TRBD2; j_call: TRBJ2-1; v_call: TRBV29-1
cdr3_nt: TGTGCCAGCAGTAGAACCAGGACCTACGAGCAGTACTTC; cdr3_aa: CASSRTRTYEQYF; clone_size: many; d_call: .; j_call: TRBJ2-7; v_call: TRBV27
cdr3_nt: TGTGCCAGCAGCTTAGTTAAGATCTATAATTCACCCCCCCACTTT; cdr3_aa: CASSLVKIYNSPPHF; clone_size: once; d_call: .; j_call: TRBJ1-6; v_call: TRBV7-2
cdr3_nt: TGTGCCAGCAGTGAATGGTGGGGCCCCACCTACGAGCAGTACTTC; cdr3_aa: CASSEWWGPTYEQYF; clone_size: few; d_call: .; j_call: TRBJ2-7; v_call: TRBV2
cdr3_nt: TGTGCCATCAGTGAGAGGTTGGGGGCCTACGAGCAGTACTTC; cdr3_aa: CAISERLGAYEQYF; clone_size: .; d_call: .; j_call: TRBJ2-7; v_call: TRBV10-3
cdr3_nt: TGTGCCAGCAGTTTAGGGACAGGGGGACAGCGGGCCAGCCACGAGCAGTACTTC; cdr3_aa: CASSLGTGGQRASHEQYF; clone_size: few; d_call: TRBD1; j_call: TRBJ2-7; v_call: TRBV12-3/TRBV12-4
cdr3_nt: TGCGCCAGCACACGGACAGGGGACACAGATGCGCAGTATTTT; cdr3_aa: CASTRTGDTDAQYF; clone_size: .; d_call: TRBD1; j_call: TRBJ2-3; v_call: TRBV5-1
cdr3_nt: TGTGCCAGCAGCCGAGGGGCAGCATACAATGAGCAGTTCTTC; cdr3_aa: CASSRGAAYNEQFF; clone_size: .; d_call: .; j_call: TRBJ2-1; v_call: TRBV25-1
cdr3_nt: TGCGCCAGCAGCTTGGGCGGAGGGGCGGTGCAGTACTTC; cdr3_aa: CASSLGGGAVQYF; clone_size: .; d_call: .; j_call: TRBJ2-4; v_call: TRBV5-1
cdr3_nt: TGCAGTGCTAGAGAGAGGAGGGCCTTGGGCCAAGAGACCCAGTACTTC; cdr3_aa: CSARERRALGQETQYF; clone_size: few; d_call: .; j_call: TRBJ2-5; v_call: TRBV20-1
cdr3_nt: TGCAGCGTTACCGGGATATCTGAAGCTTTCTTT; cdr3_aa: CSVTGISEAFF; clone_size: .; d_call: .; j_call: TRBJ1-1; v_call: TRBV29-1
cdr3_nt: TGTGCCAGCAGTTTGGGAACAGGGCAAAAATATGGCTACACCTTC; cdr3_aa: CASSLGTGQKYGYTF; clone_size: .; d_call: .; j_call: TRBJ1-2; v_call: TRBV27
cdr3_nt: TGTGCCAGCAGCCGCCCTAGACTAGCGGGAGGACTACATCGCTCCTACAATGAGCAGTTCTTC; cdr3_aa: CASSRPRLAGGLHRSYNEQFF; clone_size: .; d_call: TRBD2; j_call: TRBJ2-1; v_call: TRBV14